These 29 T cell receptor beta chains share one sample of origin, sequenced in a study of T cells in Graves' hyperthyroidism and ophthalmopathy. TCR beta CDR3 region amplification was performed from RNA transcripts. HTBI primers drove first-round RT-PCR of the TCR CDR3. MiXCR, applied by TCRdb to the multiplex PCR reads, yields one record per CDR3 protein. This table holds around 690,000 distinct CDR3 sequences, around 20% found once. The source material was blood. These receptors all stem from a man under 40 with Graves' ophthalmopathy.

In this sample, this clonotype turned up many times. The chain links TRBV11-2 to TRBJ1-3; D unclear. Per the germline V gene, CDR1 is SGHAT and CDR2 is FQNNGV. The CDR3 sequence is 13 residues long. V lost 5 bases and J lost 7, with 12 bases in between. The CDR3 sequence is CASSLPGGNTIYF. CDR3 DNA sequence: TGTGCCAGCAGCCTACCCGGTGGGAACACCATATATTTT.

This clonotype was detected ten times or more. V and J are TRBV20-1 and TRBJ1-1; D is uncertain. V was trimmed by 2 bases and J by 5 bases, leaving 18 bases between them. The CDR3 is 15 amino acids. CDR1 and CDR2 from the germline V gene are DFQATT and SNEGSKA (reference sequence). The chain's CDR3 is CSARPLGRSVTEAFF. For the CDR3, the DNA is TGCAGTGCTAGACCTCTGGGCAGGTCGGTAACTGAAGCTTTCTTT.

This clonotype was counted only a few times. The chain employs TRBV7-3 and TRBJ2-3; 9 nucleotides agree with TRBD1. The CDR3 runs 16 residues. Germline-derived CDR1 and CDR2 are SGHTA and FQGTGA. The V gene end was trimmed by 0 bases and the J gene end by 5 bases; junction bases not matched to a gene: 6. The CDR3 DNA sequence: TGTGCCAGCAGCTTAACCGGGGACAGGGAGTTAGATACGCAGTATTTT. Its translation: CASSLTGDRELDTQYF.

The chain is built from TRBV28 and TRBJ2-7; 8 bases line up with TRBD2. The J segment lost 12 bases and the V segment lost 11 bases, leaving 3 bases of the junction unmatched. This CDR3 contains 8 residues. Germline V lookup: CDR1 MDHEN, CDR2 SYDVKM. The CDR3 is CAGAGAYF. The CDR3 DNA reads TGTGCCGGAGCGGGAGCGTACTTC.

The chain couples TRBV19 to TRBJ2-5; the match to TRBD2 covers 10 bases. The germline gives CDR1 LNHDA, CDR2 SQIVND (reference sequence). The CDR3 length is 15 residues. V trimming: 6 bases; J trimming: 3 bases; junction bases outside the gene matches: 7. The CDR3 loop reads CASSHWTSGEETQYF. In DNA form, the CDR3 reads TGTGCCAGTAGCCATTGGACTAGCGGAGAAGAGACCCAGTACTTC.

The V gene is TRBV7-2, the J gene TRBJ2-1, with 7 bases matching TRBD2. The V and J ends lost 5 bases and 9 bases, in that order; junction bases with no gene match: 13. CDR3 size: 15 residues. Per the germline V gene, CDR1 is SGHTA and CDR2 is FQGNSA. The CDR3 loop reads CASSPRGEGRGEQFF. DNA of the CDR3: TGTGCCAGCAGCCCTCGAGGGGAGGGCCGAGGTGAGCAGTTCTTC.

V and J are TRBV2 and TRBJ2-7, with 15 bases fitting TRBD2. The CDR3 sequence is 15 residues long. V lost 8 bases and J lost 3; bases outside the gene matches: 5. CDR1 and CDR2 from the germline V gene are SNHLY and FYNNEI. The CDR3 spells CASWTSGREIYEQYF. CDR3 bases: TGTGCCAGCTGGACTAGCGGGAGGGAAATCTACGAGCAGTACTTC.

CDR3 sequence: CASSERDRGEQYF. CDR3 DNA: TGCGCCAGCAGCGAGAGGGACAGGGGCGAGCAGTACTTC. The chain couples TRBV5-1 to TRBJ2-7; 10 bases agree with TRBD1. Germline CDR1 SGHRS, CDR2 YFSETQ. The CDR3 has 13 residues. Trimming at V came to 4 bases and at J to 6 bases, leaving 4 bases not matched to a gene.

This clonotype was recorded at least ten times. This chain uses TRBV11-1 with TRBJ2-3; TRBD2 matches at 9 bases. V lost 5 bases to trimming and J lost 1 base; unmatched junction nucleotides: 16. The CDR3 contains 19 residues. The germline V gene has CDR1 SGHAT and CDR2 FQDESV (reference sequence). DNA for the CDR3: TGTGCCAGCAGCGGCCTGGGACCATCTAGCGGGATTGGCACAGATACGCAGTATTTT. This translates into CASSGLGPSSGIGTDTQYF.

This clonotype appeared many times. This chain connects TRBV12-3 or TRBV12-4 to TRBJ1-5, with D possibly TRBD1 on 5 matching bases. V lost 4 bases to trimming and J lost 1 base, with 17 bases between them. The CDR3 extends over 17 amino acids. CDR3 sequence: CASSSRGGGMSNQPQHF. In DNA form, the CDR3 reads TGTGCCAGCAGTTCTCGGGGGGGGGGAATGAGCAATCAGCCCCAGCATTTT.

The V call is TRBV19, the J call TRBJ2-4; D uncertain. With 1 base removed from V and 9 bases from J, the gap between germline ends came to 7 bases. This CDR3 spans 12 amino acids. Looked up from germline, CDR1 is LNHDA and CDR2 is SQIVND (reference sequence). The CDR3 DNA reads as TGTGCCAGTAGTATAGTTCGAGGCATTCAGTACTTC. This gives the protein CASSIVRGIQYF.

This clonotype came up many times. This chain uses TRBV11-2 with TRBJ2-3; a weak D match, TRBD2 (6 bases). This CDR3 is 16 amino acids long. V lost 4 bases to trimming and J lost 0 bases, with 14 bases between them. Germline CDR1 and CDR2: SGHAT and FQNNGV. CDR3 sequence (DNA): TGTGCCAGCAGCTCCCGACGGCGGGACAGCACAGATACGCAGTATTTT. It yields the protein CASSSRRRDSTDTQYF.

There are many counts of this clonotype. In DNA, the CDR3 is TGTGCCAGCAGCTTAGAAGGGCCTGGAGCTTTCTTT. Translated, it gives CASSLEGPGAFF. This chain links TRBV11-2 with TRBJ1-1; D gene unclear. Germline V lookup: CDR1 SGHAT, CDR2 FQNNGV. V shed 0 bases and J shed 10 bases, with 9 bases lying between them. CDR3 size: 12 residues.

In its sample, this clonotype was seen a few times. The V call is TRBV7-9, the J call TRBJ2-7, with 8 bases matching TRBD1. The CDR3 is made up of 14 amino acids. With V trimmed by 4 bases and J by 3 bases, 5 bases remained unmatched. Germline-derived CDR1 and CDR2 are SEHNR and FQNEAQ (reference sequence). CDR3 sequence: CASSYPDRDYEQYF. Here the CDR3 DNA reads TGTGCCAGCAGCTACCCGGACAGGGACTACGAGCAGTACTTC.

This chain connects TRBV20-1 to TRBJ2-1; 14 nucleotides align to TRBD2. CDR3 size: 15 residues. CDR1 DFQATT and CDR2 SNEGSKA come from the germline V gene (reference sequence). V lost 1 base and J lost 10; bases outside the gene matches: 6. The CDR3 reads CSARVGTSGSREQFF. Here the CDR3 DNA reads TGCAGTGCTAGAGTGGGGACTAGCGGGAGCAGGGAGCAGTTCTTC.

The V call is TRBV7-9, the J call TRBJ2-4; TRBD1 might be the D (6 bases). Trimming took 0 bases from V and 0 from J, leaving 9 bases between them. Per the germline V gene, CDR1 is SEHNR and CDR2 is FQNEAQ (reference sequence). The CDR3 loop spans 16 amino acids. CDR3 region: CASSLAGHLAKNIQYF. The CDR3 DNA follows: TGTGCCAGCAGCTTAGCGGGACACCTAGCCAAAAACATTCAGTACTTC.

This clonotype was recorded a few times. The rearrangement joins TRBV5-5 to TRBJ2-3, with 11 bases fitting TRBD2. J gave up 6 bases and V 1 base, and 4 bases lay outside the gene matches. This CDR3 contains 15 residues. CDR1 and CDR2 from the germline V gene are SGHKS and YYEKEE (reference sequence). CDR3 DNA: TGTGCCAGCAGCTTGTATTCTAGCGGGAGGGATACGCAGTATTTT. Translated, it gives CASSLYSSGRDTQYF.

In this sample, this clonotype turned up many times. The genes are TRBV5-1 and TRBJ1-4; D remains ambiguous. V was cut by 4 bases and J by 0 bases, with 13 bases left in between. Germline-derived CDR1 and CDR2 are SGHRS and YFSETQ. The CDR3 consists of 16 residues. In DNA, the CDR3 is TGCGCCAGCAGCACTGGACCGGTCTCAACTAATGAAAAACTGTTTTTT. Translating gives CASSTGPVSTNEKLFF.

A few counts support this clonotype. This chain links TRBV5-1 with TRBJ2-7; TRBD2 matches 8 bases. The CDR3 sequence is 16 residues long. From germline, CDR1 is SGHRS and CDR2 YFSETQ. The V and J ends lost 0 bases and 0 bases, in that order; junction bases with no gene match: 5. The CDR3 nucleotides are TGCGCCAGCAGCTTGGCCTCTAGCGGGTTCTCCTACGAGCAGTACTTC. This translates into CASSLASSGFSYEQYF.

There are a few counts of this clonotype. The V and J genes are TRBV6-1 and TRBJ2-3, with D possibly matching TRBD2 (5 bases). Germline loops: CDR1 MNHNS, CDR2 SASEGT. The V and J ends lost 10 bases and 5 bases respectively, with 13 bases between them. CDR3 length: 12 residues. DNA for the CDR3: TGTGCCACCCGGCCCGGGGTAGATACGCAGTATTTT. Protein sequence: CATRPGVDTQYF.

The V and J genes are TRBV12-3 or TRBV12-4 and TRBJ2-7; 14 bases are a match to TRBD2. The CDR3 runs to 16 residues. Trimming removed 4 bases from V and 3 bases from J; junction bases left unmatched: 5. The CDR3 is CASSSRLAGGFYEQYF. In DNA form, the CDR3 reads TGTGCCAGCAGTTCCCGACTAGCGGGAGGGTTCTACGAGCAGTACTTC.

The chain carries TRBV19 and TRBJ2-7; 13 bases match TRBD2. Germline V CDR1 and CDR2: LNHDA, SQIVND (reference sequence). V lost 3 bases, J lost 6 bases, and 17 bases stayed unmatched. The CDR3 runs to 19 residues. DNA for the CDR3: TGTGCCAGTAGTATTGGGACACTACGTGGGACTAGCGGGAAGGGCGAGCAGTACTTC. Protein: CASSIGTLRGTSGKGEQYF.

The CDR3 region has the DNA TGTGCCAGCAGCCCGAGTGGGCCAGAGACCCAGTACTTC. It encodes CASSPSGPETQYF. The gene calls are TRBV3-1 and TRBJ2-5; no definite D call. This CDR3 has 13 amino acids. Trimming shortened V by 4 bases and J by 4 bases, and 10 bases separated the two germline ends. Germline loops: CDR1 LGHDT, CDR2 YNNKEL (reference sequence).

This clonotype was counted at least ten times. The CDR3, as DNA: TGTGCCAGCAGTTTGTCGACAGGGCCCGTCTACGAGCAGTACTTC. This sequence encodes CASSLSTGPVYEQYF. The chain has TRBV27 and TRBJ2-7; 7 bases are shared with TRBD1. Germline CDR1 is MNHEY and CDR2 is SMNVEV (reference sequence). The CDR3 loop spans 15 amino acids. V dropped 3 bases and J dropped 3; count of bases not matched to a gene: 8.

This clonotype was detected ten times or more. This chain connects TRBV20-1 to TRBJ2-2; D is possibly TRBD1 (5 bases). V was shortened by 2 bases and J by 7 bases, with 11 bases between the two germline ends. Looked up from germline, CDR1 is DFQATT and CDR2 is SNEGSKA (reference sequence). The CDR3 length is 13 residues. The CDR3 DNA follows: TGCAGTGCTAGATCCAGGGTTGGCGGGGAGCTGTTTTTT. Its protein product is CSARSRVGGELFF.

This clonotype was picked up many times. V and J are TRBV28 and TRBJ1-1, with D possibly matching TRBD1 (5 bases). Germline V gives CDR1 MDHEN, CDR2 SYDVKM. V lost 2 bases and J 10 bases, leaving 17 bases between the germline ends. The CDR3 has 14 amino acids. CDR3 protein: CASSLKGSSGAAFF. DNA of the CDR3: TGTGCCAGCAGTTTAAAGGGGTCATCTGGAGCAGCTTTCTTT.

V gene TRBV15 combines with J gene TRBJ1-2; TRBD1 aligns across 9 bases. The trim removed 3 bases at V and 4 bases at J, leaving 3 bases unmatched. From germline, CDR1 is LNHNV and CDR2 YYDKDF (reference sequence). The CDR3 loop spans 14 amino acids. The DNA for the CDR3 is TGTGCCACCAGCAGCGACAGGGGGTTCTATGGCTACACCTTC. Protein product: CATSSDRGFYGYTF.

The gene calls are TRBV12-3 or TRBV12-4 and TRBJ2-4; 7 positions match TRBD1. The CDR3 contains 12 residues. The V segment lost 4 bases and the J segment 10 bases; nucleotides outside the gene matches: 4. As DNA, the CDR3 is TGTGCCAGCAGTTCAGGGACAGATATTCAGTACTTC. Residues: CASSSGTDIQYF.

This clonotype came up a few times. The rearrangement uses TRBV27 and TRBJ1-5; D not certain. Germline CDR1 reads MNHEY; CDR2 reads SMNVEV (reference sequence). The CDR3 sequence is 15 residues long. Trimming shortened V by 2 bases and J by 2 bases, and 10 bases separated the two germline ends. In DNA form, the CDR3 reads TGTGCCAGCAGTTTAAAAGGACCCGGCAATCAGCCCCAGCATTTT. As protein: CASSLKGPGNQPQHF.